This T cell receptor (beta chain) was recorded in a study of cytomegalovirus exposure and HLA in healthy donors. The study, taken as a whole, reports: What was likely a sequencing artifact was a cluster of highly shared sequence variants. Cytomegalovirus status was reportedly diagnosed by the classifier with high specificity and sensitivity.

Worth noting for this clone: Antigen: not known.

The PCR contained 60 Vbeta and 13 Jbeta primers. Assay: immunoSEQ multiplex PCR; the TCRdb copy retains only in-frame clones and omits some. The repertoire has about 120,000 clones, 75% to 85% of them found once; the top ten carry less than 2%. The CDR3 contains 14 residues. The V and J ends lost 3 bases and 8 bases, in that order; junction bases with no gene match: 6. Germline CDR1 is KGHSH and CDR2 is LQKENI. Healthy bone marrow donors made up the donor group. The sequenced sample consisted of PBMCs. The origin of this receptor is a man in his forties in good health and CMV-seronegative. The chain carries TRBV18 and TRBJ1-4; 7 bases are shared with TRBD1. The CDR3 protein is CASSPTGMEEKLFF. DNA for the CDR3: TGTGCCAGCTCACCGACAGGGATGGAGGAAAAACTGTTTTTT.